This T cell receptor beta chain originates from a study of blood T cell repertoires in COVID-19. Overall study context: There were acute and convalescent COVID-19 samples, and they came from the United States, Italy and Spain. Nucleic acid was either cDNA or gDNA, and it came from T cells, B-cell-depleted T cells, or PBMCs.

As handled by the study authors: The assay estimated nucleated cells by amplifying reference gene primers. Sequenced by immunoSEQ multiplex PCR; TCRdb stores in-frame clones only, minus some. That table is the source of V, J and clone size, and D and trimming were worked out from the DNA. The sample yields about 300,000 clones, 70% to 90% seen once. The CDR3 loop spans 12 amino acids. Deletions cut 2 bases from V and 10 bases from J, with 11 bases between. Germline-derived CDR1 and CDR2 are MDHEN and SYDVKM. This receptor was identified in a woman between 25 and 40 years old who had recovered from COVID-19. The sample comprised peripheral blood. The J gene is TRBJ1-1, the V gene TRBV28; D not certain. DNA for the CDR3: TGTGCCAGCAGTTTAAACCGGGAAGGAGCTTTCTTT. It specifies CASSLNREGAFF.